The rows below give T cell receptor beta chains drawn from one sample of a study of naive and memory T cell subsets. One entry per CDR3 protein results from TCRdb running MiXCR on the UMI-ligation and nested PCR reads. There are just over 80,000 distinct CDR3 sequences in the sample; roughly 9.3% occur only once, and approximately 1.1% lies in the top ten. Sequencing was performed on naive CD8+ T cells from blood. The receptors come from a human donor in good health. CDR3s include the opening cysteine and the closing phenylalanine or tryptophan. Fields, in order: J gene, D gene, V gene, clone size, CDR3 protein, CDR3 DNA. The D gene is left open where the match is weak. Rows give clone size only sometimes, using once, few, many, or a class for an expanded clone.

J gene: TRBJ1-3; D gene: -; V gene: TRBV27; clone size: -; CDR3 protein: CASSFRGSGNTIYF; CDR3 DNA: TGTGCCAGCAGTTTTAGGGGCTCTGGAAACACCATATATTTT
J gene: TRBJ2-1; D gene: TRBD2; V gene: TRBV27; clone size: many; CDR3 protein: CASSPLGTTSYNEQFF; CDR3 DNA: TGTGCCAGCAGCCCCCTAGGGACTACCTCCTACAATGAGCAGTTCTTC
J gene: TRBJ1-1; D gene: -; V gene: TRBV19; clone size: few; CDR3 protein: CASHPSRNTEAFF; CDR3 DNA: TGTGCCAGTCACCCATCCAGGAACACTGAAGCTTTCTTT
J gene: TRBJ2-7; D gene: -; V gene: TRBV10-2; clone size: -; CDR3 protein: CASSAGASYEQYF; CDR3 DNA: TGCGCCAGCAGTGCGGGGGCTTCCTACGAGCAGTACTTC
J gene: TRBJ1-1; D gene: -; V gene: TRBV29-1; clone size: -; CDR3 protein: CSVEDRENTEAYF; CDR3 DNA: TGCAGCGTTGAAGATAGGGAGAACACTGAAGCTTACTTT
J gene: TRBJ2-5; D gene: -; V gene: TRBV10-3; clone size: few; CDR3 protein: CAISGPDAAETQYF; CDR3 DNA: TGTGCCATCAGTGGACCGGACGCCGCAGAGACCCAGTACTTC
J gene: TRBJ2-1; D gene: -; V gene: TRBV12-3/TRBV12-4; clone size: few; CDR3 protein: CASSPGGDTKGWNEQFF; CDR3 DNA: TGTGCCAGCAGCCCCGGGGGCGACACCAAGGGTTGGAATGAGCAGTTCTTC
J gene: TRBJ2-1; D gene: TRBD2; V gene: TRBV20-1; clone size: few; CDR3 protein: CSARGRTSGSTSSYNEQFF; CDR3 DNA: TGCAGTGCTAGGGGCCGGACTAGCGGGAGTACCAGCTCCTACAATGAGCAGTTCTTC
J gene: TRBJ2-5; D gene: TRBD1; V gene: TRBV24-1; clone size: few; CDR3 protein: CATSDLDKTGGLETQYF; CDR3 DNA: TGTGCCACCAGTGATTTGGATAAGACAGGGGGCTTGGAGACCCAGTACTTC
J gene: TRBJ2-7; D gene: TRBD1; V gene: TRBV28; clone size: -; CDR3 protein: CASALGQGDEQYF; CDR3 DNA: TGTGCCAGCGCATTGGGACAGGGGGACGAGCAGTACTTC
J gene: TRBJ2-4; D gene: TRBD2; V gene: TRBV27; clone size: many; CDR3 protein: CASSLASGRNIQYF; CDR3 DNA: TGTGCCAGCAGTTTGGCTAGCGGGAGGAACATTCAGTACTTC
J gene: TRBJ2-1; D gene: -; V gene: TRBV20-1; clone size: many; CDR3 protein: CSALTYTYNEQFF; CDR3 DNA: TGCAGTGCTCTGACGTATACCTACAATGAGCAGTTCTTC
J gene: TRBJ1-1; D gene: TRBD1; V gene: TRBV6-5; clone size: few; CDR3 protein: CASSSGTGGPQAFF; CDR3 DNA: TGTGCCAGCAGTTCCGGGACAGGGGGCCCGCAAGCTTTCTTT
J gene: TRBJ1-1; D gene: -; V gene: TRBV6-5; clone size: -; CDR3 protein: CASSYSGSYTEAFF; CDR3 DNA: TGTGCCAGCAGTTACTCCGGCAGTTATACTGAAGCTTTCTTT
J gene: TRBJ2-7; D gene: -; V gene: TRBV6-1; clone size: few; CDR3 protein: CAVRRDRPDEQYF; CDR3 DNA: TGTGCCGTTCGACGGGACCGGCCCGACGAGCAGTACTTC
J gene: TRBJ2-7; D gene: -; V gene: TRBV27; clone size: -; CDR3 protein: CASSLAGSREQYF; CDR3 DNA: TGTGCCAGCAGTTTAGCGGGGTCGCGGGAGCAGTACTTC
J gene: TRBJ2-1; D gene: TRBD2; V gene: TRBV7-9; clone size: -; CDR3 protein: CASSPPGGRFYEQFF; CDR3 DNA: TGTGCCAGCAGCCCCCCCGGCGGGAGGTTTTATGAGCAGTTCTTC
J gene: TRBJ2-2; D gene: TRBD1; V gene: TRBV29-1; clone size: few; CDR3 protein: CSVEGGSTGGKVGELFF; CDR3 DNA: TGCAGCGTTGAAGGAGGATCAACAGGGGGCAAGGTCGGGGAGCTGTTTTTT
J gene: TRBJ2-7; D gene: TRBD1; V gene: TRBV29-1; clone size: many; CDR3 protein: CSARQGYEQYF; CDR3 DNA: TGCAGCGCCAGACAGGGGTACGAGCAGTACTTC
J gene: TRBJ1-1; D gene: -; V gene: TRBV14; clone size: -; CDR3 protein: CASSQVRTEAFF; CDR3 DNA: TGTGCCAGCAGCCAAGTACGGACTGAAGCTTTCTTT
J gene: TRBJ1-1; D gene: -; V gene: TRBV7-9; clone size: -; CDR3 protein: CASSSDITEAFF; CDR3 DNA: TGTGCCAGCAGCTCTGACATCACTGAAGCTTTCTTT
J gene: TRBJ2-5; D gene: TRBD2; V gene: TRBV4-3; clone size: many; CDR3 protein: CASSQTSGTVETQYF; CDR3 DNA: TGCGCCAGCAGCCAGACTAGCGGGACGGTCGAGACCCAGTACTTC
J gene: TRBJ2-3; D gene: -; V gene: TRBV2; clone size: -; CDR3 protein: CASSDRGPTDTQYF; CDR3 DNA: TGTGCCAGCAGTGACCGAGGACCCACAGATACGCAGTATTTT
J gene: TRBJ2-1; D gene: -; V gene: TRBV12-3/TRBV12-4; clone size: few; CDR3 protein: CASSENRGFSYNEQFF; CDR3 DNA: TGTGCCAGCAGTGAAAACAGAGGATTTTCCTACAATGAGCAGTTCTTC
J gene: TRBJ2-1; D gene: -; V gene: TRBV29-1; clone size: many; CDR3 protein: CSVEISYNEQFF; CDR3 DNA: TGCAGCGTTGAAATTAGTTACAATGAGCAGTTCTTC
J gene: TRBJ2-3; D gene: TRBD1; V gene: TRBV19; clone size: -; CDR3 protein: CASSTTGENTQYF; CDR3 DNA: TGTGCCAGTAGTACGACAGGGGAGAATACGCAGTATTTT
J gene: TRBJ2-3; D gene: TRBD1; V gene: TRBV7-9; clone size: -; CDR3 protein: CASSPTGGEVDTQYF; CDR3 DNA: TGTGCCAGCAGCCCGACAGGGGGCGAAGTAGATACGCAGTATTTT
J gene: TRBJ1-3; D gene: -; V gene: TRBV20-1; clone size: -; CDR3 protein: CSATPGASRNTIYF; CDR3 DNA: TGCAGTGCTACCCCCGGGGCCAGCAGAAACACCATATATTTT
J gene: TRBJ2-1; D gene: TRBD2; V gene: TRBV20-1; clone size: many; CDR3 protein: CSAPTSGSTYNEQFF; CDR3 DNA: TGCAGTGCTCCTACTAGCGGAAGCACCTACAATGAGCAGTTCTTC
J gene: TRBJ2-3; D gene: TRBD2; V gene: TRBV20-1; clone size: -; CDR3 protein: CGARDPSPGGGDTDTQYF; CDR3 DNA: TGCGGTGCTAGAGATCCTTCGCCGGGGGGTGGGGACACAGATACGCAGTATTTT
J gene: TRBJ1-6; D gene: -; V gene: TRBV4-1; clone size: -; CDR3 protein: CASSQYLGQNNSPLHF; CDR3 DNA: TGCGCCAGCAGCCAATACCTTGGACAGAATAATTCACCCCTCCACTTT
J gene: TRBJ2-5; D gene: -; V gene: TRBV6-5; clone size: few; CDR3 protein: CASSSTGTQETQYF; CDR3 DNA: TGTGCCAGCAGTTCGACAGGAACCCAAGAGACCCAGTACTTC
J gene: TRBJ2-1; D gene: -; V gene: TRBV27; clone size: -; CDR3 protein: CASGLVGGISYNEQFF; CDR3 DNA: TGTGCCAGCGGGCTGGTAGGTGGGATCTCCTACAATGAGCAGTTCTTC
J gene: TRBJ2-6; D gene: TRBD1; V gene: TRBV18; clone size: few; CDR3 protein: CASSPSGGLHSGANVLTF; CDR3 DNA: TGTGCCAGCTCACCATCAGGGGGCTTACACTCTGGGGCCAACGTCCTGACTTTC
J gene: TRBJ1-1; D gene: -; V gene: TRBV10-1; clone size: many; CDR3 protein: CASSDTDNTEAFF; CDR3 DNA: TGCGCCAGCAGTGATACAGACAACACTGAAGCTTTCTTT
J gene: TRBJ2-7; D gene: -; V gene: TRBV28; clone size: many; CDR3 protein: CASITRDSYEQYF; CDR3 DNA: TGTGCCAGCATAACACGGGATTCCTACGAGCAGTACTTC
J gene: TRBJ2-7; D gene: -; V gene: TRBV6-2/TRBV6-3; clone size: few; CDR3 protein: CASSYTGEQYF; CDR3 DNA: TGTGCCAGCAGTTATACGGGAGAGCAGTACTTC
J gene: TRBJ2-5; D gene: -; V gene: TRBV6-2/TRBV6-3; clone size: -; CDR3 protein: CASSEIPRIQETQYF; CDR3 DNA: TGTGCCAGCAGTGAAATACCGAGAATACAAGAGACCCAGTACTTC
J gene: TRBJ2-1; D gene: TRBD2; V gene: TRBV29-1; clone size: few; CDR3 protein: CSVDGLFAGGGSYNEQFF; CDR3 DNA: TGCAGCGTTGACGGTCTGTTCGCTGGGGGGGGTTCCTACAATGAGCAGTTCTTC
J gene: TRBJ1-4; D gene: -; V gene: TRBV25-1; clone size: many; CDR3 protein: CASSETGLAVNEKLFF; CDR3 DNA: TGTGCCAGCAGTGAAACAGGGCTTGCCGTTAATGAAAAACTGTTTTTT
J gene: TRBJ1-1; D gene: TRBD1; V gene: TRBV7-9; clone size: many; CDR3 protein: CASSLSQGDTEAFF; CDR3 DNA: TGTGCCAGCAGCTTATCACAGGGGGACACTGAAGCTTTCTTT
J gene: TRBJ2-7; D gene: TRBD2; V gene: TRBV20-1; clone size: -; CDR3 protein: CSARDRRTSSYEQYF; CDR3 DNA: TGCAGTGCTAGAGATCGAAGGACTAGCAGCTACGAGCAGTACTTC
J gene: TRBJ2-7; D gene: -; V gene: TRBV7-8; clone size: -; CDR3 protein: CASSLRFSYEQYF; CDR3 DNA: TGTGCCAGCAGCTTAAGGTTTTCCTACGAGCAGTACTTC
J gene: TRBJ2-1; D gene: TRBD2; V gene: TRBV29-1; clone size: -; CDR3 protein: CSALAGGVANEQFF; CDR3 DNA: TGCAGCGCCTTAGCGGGAGGGGTGGCCAATGAGCAGTTCTTC
J gene: TRBJ1-1; D gene: TRBD1; V gene: TRBV7-2; clone size: -; CDR3 protein: CASSFRQGDTEAFF; CDR3 DNA: TGTGCCAGCAGCTTCAGACAGGGAGACACTGAAGCTTTCTTT
J gene: TRBJ1-2; D gene: -; V gene: TRBV29-1; clone size: -; CDR3 protein: CSVERGGIYGYTF; CDR3 DNA: TGCAGCGTTGAACGGGGCGGAATCTATGGCTACACCTTC
J gene: TRBJ2-1; D gene: -; V gene: TRBV7-9; clone size: -; CDR3 protein: CASSSTRGETLHEQFF; CDR3 DNA: TGTGCCAGCAGCTCCACTAGGGGGGAGACCCTCCATGAGCAGTTCTTC
J gene: TRBJ1-2; D gene: -; V gene: TRBV28; clone size: -; CDR3 protein: CASSPWAANYGYTF; CDR3 DNA: TGTGCCAGCAGCCCCTGGGCGGCCAACTATGGCTACACCTTC
J gene: TRBJ2-7; D gene: -; V gene: TRBV20-1; clone size: few; CDR3 protein: CSARDEGREQYF; CDR3 DNA: TGCAGTGCTAGAGATGAGGGGCGCGAGCAGTACTTC